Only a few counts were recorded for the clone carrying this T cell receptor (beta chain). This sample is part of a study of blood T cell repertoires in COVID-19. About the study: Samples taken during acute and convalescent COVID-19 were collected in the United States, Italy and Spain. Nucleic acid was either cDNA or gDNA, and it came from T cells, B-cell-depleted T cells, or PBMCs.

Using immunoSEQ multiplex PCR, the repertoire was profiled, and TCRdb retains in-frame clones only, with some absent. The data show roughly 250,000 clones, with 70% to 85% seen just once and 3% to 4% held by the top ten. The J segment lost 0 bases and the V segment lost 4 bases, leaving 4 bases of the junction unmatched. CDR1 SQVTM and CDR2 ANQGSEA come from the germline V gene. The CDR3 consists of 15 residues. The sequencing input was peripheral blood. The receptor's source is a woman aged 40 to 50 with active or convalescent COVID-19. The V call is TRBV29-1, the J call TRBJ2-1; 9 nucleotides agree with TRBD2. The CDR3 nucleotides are TGCAGCGTTGCCGGCGGGGGGGCCTCCTACAATGAGCAGTTCTTC. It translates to CSVAGGGASYNEQFF.